This entry is about one T cell receptor (beta chain). These data are taken from a study of blood T cell repertoires in COVID-19. The method was immunoSEQ multiplex PCR; TCRdb's version includes in-frame clones alone and lacks a portion of them. The table shows about 20,000 clones, with just over 85% occurring only once. Germline V lookup: CDR1 KGHSH, CDR2 LQKENI. V trimming: 6 bases; J trimming: 5 bases; junction bases outside the gene matches: 10. The CDR3 is made up of 16 amino acids. This clonotype was obtained from a man in his fifties with active COVID-19. The specimen sequenced was peripheral blood. The genes are TRBV18 and TRBJ2-5, with TRBD2 matching 12 bases. This CDR3 reads CASSLTSGGPMETQYF. DNA for the CDR3: TGTGCCAGCTCCCTAACTAGCGGGGGGCCAATGGAGACCCAGTACTTC.